These 19 T cell receptor beta chains originate from one sample sequenced in a study of Graves' ophthalmopathy and Graves' hyperthyroidism. Amplification from RNA transcripts yielded the TCR beta CDR3 regions. First-round RT-PCR employed HTBI primers, with a second-round multiplex PCR after it. TCRdb reprocessed the multiplex PCR reads with MiXCR, giving one entry per CDR3 protein. Of a few hundred thousand distinct CDR3 sequences listed, 39% are singletons. The material sequenced was peripheral blood or thyroid tissue (not recorded which). Every receptor here comes from an adult man with Graves' hyperthyroidism.

A remark on this clonotype: A much larger clonotype is one base distant, so this may be a read error. The conserved closing phenylalanine or tryptophan is absent in this CDR3, likely reflecting a read error. The CDR3 sequence is CASSQRGQTQETQYL. The CDR3 bases are TGTGCCAGCAGCCAACGCGGACAGACCCAAGAGACCCAGTACCTC. The chain links TRBV4-2 to TRBJ2-5; a weak D match, TRBD1 (6 bases). V lost 2 bases and J 1 base, leaving 11 bases between the germline ends. Germline CDR1 is LGHNA and CDR2 is YNFKEQ. The CDR3 loop spans 15 amino acids.

In this sample, this clonotype turned up many times. J is TRBJ1-1 and V is TRBV12-3 or TRBV12-4; no firm D call. The CDR3 consists of 13 residues. V was pared by 3 bases and J by 7 bases, with 12 bases between. The CDR3 loop is CASSFLGFGEAFF. CDR3 in DNA: TGTGCCAGCAGTTTTTTGGGATTTGGTGAAGCTTTCTTT.

The chain links TRBV11-1 to TRBJ2-3; 8 bases agree with TRBD1. The CDR3 runs 14 residues. CDR1 is SGHAT and CDR2 is FQDESV in the germline V gene (reference sequence). J was trimmed by 5 bases and V by 6 bases; bases with no gene match: 7. The CDR3 bases are TGTGCCAGCAGTTCCCGGACAGGGCAAGATACGCAGTATTTT. It translates to CASSSRTGQDTQYF.

This clonotype has ten or more counts. The V and J genes are TRBV5-1 and TRBJ1-1; D is ambiguous. The CDR3 spans 13 residues. Germline assignment: CDR1 SGHRS and CDR2 YFSETQ. Between the trimmed V and J ends, which lost 2 bases and 1 base, there was a span of 6 bases. CDR3 coding DNA: TGCGCCAGCAGCTTAGAAAAGAACACTGAAGCTTTCTTT. Its protein product is CASSLEKNTEAFF.

V gene TRBV24-1 combines with J gene TRBJ1-3; 7 bases fit TRBD1. Germline CDR1 is KGHDR and CDR2 is SFDVKD. The CDR3 has 14 amino acids. V shed 3 bases, J shed 7 bases, and the junction held 5 bases outside the gene matches. The CDR3 coding sequence is TGTGCCACCAGTGATACAGGGGTAGGGAACACCATATATTTT. As protein: CATSDTGVGNTIYF.

This chain uses TRBV6-6 with TRBJ2-2; 9 nucleotides agree with TRBD1. The CDR3 is made up of 15 amino acids. Trimming removed 5 bases from V and 4 bases from J; junction bases left unmatched: 5. Germline V gene data show CDR1 as MNHNY and CDR2 as SVGAGI (reference sequence). The chain's CDR3 is CASSGGQGLTGELFF. The CDR3, as DNA: TGTGCCAGCAGTGGGGGACAGGGTCTCACCGGGGAGCTGTTTTTT.

This clonotype was counted a few times. The J gene is TRBJ1-5, the V gene TRBV6-5, with D uncertain. The CDR3 totals 13 residues. Germline V gives CDR1 MNHEY, CDR2 SVGAGI. Deletions cut 4 bases from V and 6 bases from J, with 10 bases between. The CDR3 reads CASSLMIGQPQHF. Written as DNA, the CDR3 is TGTGCCAGCAGTTTGATGATCGGTCAGCCCCAGCATTTT.

The rearrangement joins TRBV10-3 to TRBJ1-5, with D hard to call. This CDR3 contains 14 residues. The germline gives CDR1 ENHRY, CDR2 SYGVKD. CDR3 DNA: TGTGCTAGAGATCCAGGAAATAGCAATCAGCCCCAGCATTTT. This encodes CARDPGNSNQPQHF.

Many counts were recorded for this clonotype. The V call is TRBV7-8, the J call TRBJ1-5; 7 nucleotides line up with TRBD1. With 2 bases clipped from V and 6 bases from J, the junction kept 7 bases outside the gene matches. The CDR3 has 15 residues. Per the germline V gene, CDR1 is SGHVS and CDR2 is FQNEAQ. The CDR3 is CASSLTPGGSQPQHF. The CDR3 DNA follows: TGTGCCAGCAGCTTAACGCCAGGGGGGAGTCAGCCCCAGCATTTT. Based on the CDR3 plus reference TRBV7-8 and TRBJ1-5, the full variable domain is GAGVSQSPRYKVAKRGQDVALRCDPISGHVSLFWYQQALGQGPEFLTYFQNEAQLDKSGLPSDRFFAERPEGSVSTLKIQRTQQEDSAVYLCASSLTPGGSQPQHFGDGTRLSIL.

Note on this clonotype: One end of the junction varies from germline; a read error may be responsible. The chain is built from TRBV7-3 and TRBJ1-1; D is ambiguous. CDR3 length: 14 amino acids. The V gene's germline CDR1 is SGHTA and CDR2 FQGTGA. The CDR3: CASRLIDMGIEAFF. In DNA, the CDR3 is TGTGCCAGCAGGTTAATTGACATGGGGATTGAAGCTTTCTTT.

V is TRBV7-8 and J is TRBJ2-6; the D call may be TRBD1 or TRBD2 (6 bases each). The CDR3 totals 21 residues. V lost 8 bases and J 2 bases, leaving 31 bases between the germline ends. Germline CDR1 reads SGHVS; CDR2 reads FQNEAQ. CDR3 DNA: TGTGCCAGCTACAGGGACTCTCTACTCAATGAGCTAGCTCCTGGGGCCAACGTCCTGACTTTC. Translating it yields CASYRDSLLNELAPGANVLTF.

With regard to this clonotype: An end of the junction differs from the germline gene, which may be a read error. The J gene is TRBJ1-1, the V gene TRBV4-2; D uncertain. CDR1 LGHNA and CDR2 YNFKEQ come from the germline V gene. CDR3 length: 14 amino acids. CDR3 nucleotides: TGTGCCAGCAGCCAAGATCTTCTGAACACTGAAGCTTCCTTT. Protein: CASSQDLLNTEASF.

Comments on this clonotype: A much larger clone differs by one base, so this may be a read error. V usage is TRBV28 and J usage is TRBJ2-5; possible D gene TRBD1, 6 bases. Germline CDR1 reads MDHEN; CDR2 reads SYDVKM. The CDR3 length is 15 residues. The CDR3 spells CASSPSAGALEAQCF. CDR3 nucleotide sequence: TGTGCCAGCAGTCCCAGCGCAGGGGCCCTTGAGGCCCAGTGCTTC.

This clonotype turned up a few times. V is TRBV19 and J is TRBJ2-3; 10 bases are a match to TRBD2. CDR1 is LNHDA, CDR2 SQIVND, per germline (reference sequence). This CDR3 contains 16 residues. Trimming cost V 5 bases and J 1 base; bases outside gene matches: 6. CDR3 DNA: TGTGCCAGTAGTGGACCCGGGACTAGCGGCACAGATACGCAGTATTTT. Encoded protein: CASSGPGTSGTDTQYF. The full variable domain, rest sourced from reference TRBV19 and TRBJ2-3, is DGGITQSPKYLFRKEGQNVTLSCEQNLNHDAMYWYRQDPGQGLRLIYYSQIVNDFQKGDIAEGYSVSREKKESFPLTVTSAQKNPTAFYLCASSGPGTSGTDTQYFGPGTRLTVL.

This clonotype was counted many times. J is TRBJ2-7 and V is TRBV4-1; TRBD1 agrees at 10 bases. CDR3 size: 15 residues. The trim removed 1 base at V and 7 bases at J, leaving 7 bases unmatched. The V gene's germline CDR1 is MGHRA and CDR2 YSYEKL. The CDR3 DNA reads as TGCGCCAGCAGCCAAGGGACAGGGGGAATAAGGGAGCAGTACTTC. This codes for CASSQGTGGIREQYF.

Comment on this clonotype: A much larger clone differs by one base, so this may be a read error. The rearrangement links TRBV7-2 to TRBJ1-2, with 9 nucleotides matching TRBD1. This CDR3 contains 15 residues. Per germline, CDR1 SGHTA and CDR2 FQGNSA. CDR3 protein: CASSIWTGVNYGCTF. The CDR3 nucleotides are TGTGCCAGCAGCATATGGACAGGGGTTAACTATGGCTGCACCTTC.

Many counts were recorded for this clonotype. The V gene is TRBV2, the J gene TRBJ1-5, with 9 positions matching TRBD1. V was clipped by 6 bases and J by 3 bases; unmatched bases: 6. The CDR3 has 15 amino acids. The germline V gene has CDR1 SNHLY and CDR2 FYNNEI. The CDR3 loop reads CASRAGTGNNQPQHF. In DNA, the CDR3 is TGTGCCAGCAGGGCCGGGACAGGGAACAATCAGCCCCAGCATTTT. The full variable domain, in which reference TRBV2 and TRBJ1-5 provide the parts outside the CDR3, is EPEVTQTPSHQVTQMGQEVILRCVPISNHLYFYWYRQILGQKVEFLVSFYNNEISEKSEIFDDQFSVERPDGSNFTLKIRSTKLEDSAMYFCASRAGTGNNQPQHFGDGTRLSIL.

The genes are TRBV6-5 and TRBJ1-5, with 10 nucleotides matching TRBD1. CDR3 size: 16 residues. In germline, CDR1 is MNHEY, CDR2 SVGAGI. Germline trimming cut 5 bases from V and 3 bases from J; bases unmatched to any gene: 7. CDR3 residues: CASSRGQGVYNQPQHF. DNA for the CDR3: TGTGCCAGCAGTCGCGGACAGGGGGTATACAATCAGCCCCAGCATTTT.

This clonotype was detected many times. The genes are TRBV20-1 and TRBJ2-7; 8 bases agree with TRBD1. CDR1 DFQATT and CDR2 SNEGSKA come from the germline V gene (reference sequence). J gave up 3 bases and V 0 bases, and 1 base lay outside the gene matches. The CDR3 has 13 residues. In nucleotides, the CDR3 is TGCAGTGCTAGAGATACAGGGGGCTACGAGCAGTACTTC. It specifies CSARDTGGYEQYF.